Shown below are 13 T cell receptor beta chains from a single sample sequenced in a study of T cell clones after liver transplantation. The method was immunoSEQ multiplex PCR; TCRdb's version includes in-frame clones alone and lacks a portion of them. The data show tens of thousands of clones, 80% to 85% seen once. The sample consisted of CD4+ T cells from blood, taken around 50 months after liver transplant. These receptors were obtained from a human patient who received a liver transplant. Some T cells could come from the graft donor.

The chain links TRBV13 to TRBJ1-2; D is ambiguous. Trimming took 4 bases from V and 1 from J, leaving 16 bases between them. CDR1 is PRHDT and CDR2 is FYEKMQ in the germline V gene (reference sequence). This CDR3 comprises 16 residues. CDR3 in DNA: TGTGCCAGCAGCTCCCCGTACTGGAACTTTAACTATGGCTACACCTTC. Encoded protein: CASSSPYWNFNYGYTF.

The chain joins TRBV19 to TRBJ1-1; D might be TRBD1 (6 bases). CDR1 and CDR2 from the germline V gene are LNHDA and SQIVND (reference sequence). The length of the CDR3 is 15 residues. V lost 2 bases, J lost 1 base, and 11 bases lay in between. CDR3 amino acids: CASSIQQGRNTEAFF. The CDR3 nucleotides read TGTGCCAGTAGTATACAACAGGGACGGAACACTGAAGCTTTCTTT.

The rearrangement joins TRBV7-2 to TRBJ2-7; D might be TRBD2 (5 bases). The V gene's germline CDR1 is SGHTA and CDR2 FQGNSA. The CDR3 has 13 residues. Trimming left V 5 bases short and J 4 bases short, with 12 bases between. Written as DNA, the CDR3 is TGTGCCAGCAGCCAGCCCGGGGTATACGAGCAGTACTTC. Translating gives CASSQPGVYEQYF.

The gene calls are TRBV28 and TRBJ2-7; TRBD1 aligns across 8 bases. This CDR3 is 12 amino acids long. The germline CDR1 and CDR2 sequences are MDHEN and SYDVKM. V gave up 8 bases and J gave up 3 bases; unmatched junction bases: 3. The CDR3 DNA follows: TGTGCCAGCTGGGACAGGAACTACGAGCAGTACTTC. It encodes CASWDRNYEQYF.

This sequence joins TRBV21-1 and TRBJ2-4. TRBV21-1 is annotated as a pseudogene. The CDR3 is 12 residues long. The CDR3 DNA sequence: TGTGCCAGCAGCAAAGCTGGGGACATTCAGTACTTC. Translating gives CASSKAGDIQYF.

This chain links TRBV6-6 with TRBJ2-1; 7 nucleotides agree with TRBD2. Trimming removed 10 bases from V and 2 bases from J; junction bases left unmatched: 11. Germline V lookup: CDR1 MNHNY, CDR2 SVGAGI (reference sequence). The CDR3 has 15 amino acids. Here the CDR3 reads CATTMSGRPYNEQFF. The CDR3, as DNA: TGTGCCACCACTATGTCCGGGAGGCCCTACAATGAGCAGTTCTTC.

In DNA, the CDR3 is TGTGCCATCAGTGACCTCGTTGAGGGTTCGCAGTTCTTC. This gives the protein CAISDLVEGSQFF. V gene TRBV10-3 combines with J gene TRBJ2-1, with D possibly matching TRBD2 (5 bases). This CDR3 spans 13 amino acids. CDR1 and CDR2 (germline): ENHRY, SYGVKD. V lost 3 bases and J 12 bases, leaving 15 bases between the germline ends.

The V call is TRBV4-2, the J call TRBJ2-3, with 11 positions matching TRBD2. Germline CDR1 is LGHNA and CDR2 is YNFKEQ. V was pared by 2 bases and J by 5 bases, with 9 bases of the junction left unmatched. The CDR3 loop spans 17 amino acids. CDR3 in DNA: TGTGCCAGCAGCCAACTAGCGGGGGGCATGGGGGGAGATACGCAGTATTTT. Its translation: CASSQLAGGMGGDTQYF.

The CDR3 reads CASSLSGGGTDTQYF. Here the CDR3 DNA reads TGTGCCAGCTCATTAAGCGGGGGGGGCACAGATACGCAGTATTTT. The chain couples TRBV18 to TRBJ2-3; 10 nucleotides line up with TRBD2. The CDR3 spans 15 residues. With V trimmed by 5 bases and J by 1 base, 3 bases remained unmatched. In germline, CDR1 is KGHSH, CDR2 LQKENI.

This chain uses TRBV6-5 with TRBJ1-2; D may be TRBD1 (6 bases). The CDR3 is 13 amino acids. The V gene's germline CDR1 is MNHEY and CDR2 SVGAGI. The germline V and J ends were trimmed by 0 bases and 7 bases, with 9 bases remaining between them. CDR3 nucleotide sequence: TGTGCCAGCAGTTACTCGCCGGGGGCTGGCTACACCTTC. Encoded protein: CASSYSPGAGYTF.

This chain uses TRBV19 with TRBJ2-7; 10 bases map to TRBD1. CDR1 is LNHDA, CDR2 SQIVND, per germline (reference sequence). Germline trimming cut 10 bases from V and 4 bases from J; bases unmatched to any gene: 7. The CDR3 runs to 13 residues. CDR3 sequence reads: CATRDRGLYEQYF. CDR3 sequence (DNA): TGTGCCACGCGGGACAGGGGATTATACGAGCAGTACTTC.

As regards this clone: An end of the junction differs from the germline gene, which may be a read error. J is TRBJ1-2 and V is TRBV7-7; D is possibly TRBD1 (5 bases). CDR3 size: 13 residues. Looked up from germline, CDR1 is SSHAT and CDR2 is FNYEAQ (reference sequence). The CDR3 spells CASSLAGGGGYTF. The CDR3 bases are TGTGCTAGCAGCTTAGCCGGGGGAGGGGGCTACACCTTC. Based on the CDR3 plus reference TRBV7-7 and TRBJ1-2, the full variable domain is GAGVSQSPRYKVTKRGQDVTLRCDPISSHATLYWYQQALGQGPEFLTYFNYEAQPDKSGLPSDRFSAERPEGSISTLTIQRTEQRDSAMYRCASSLAGGGGYTFGSGTRLTVV.

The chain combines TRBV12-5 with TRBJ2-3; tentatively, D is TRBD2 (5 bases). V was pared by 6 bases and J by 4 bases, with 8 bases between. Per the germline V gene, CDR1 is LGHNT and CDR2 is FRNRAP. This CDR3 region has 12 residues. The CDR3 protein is CASGRDSDTQYF. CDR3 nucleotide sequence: TGTGCTAGTGGCCGGGATTCAGATACGCAGTATTTT.